These 31 T cell receptor beta chains were sequenced from one sample in a study of cytomegalovirus exposure and HLA in healthy donors. The primer mix had 60 Vbeta and 13 Jbeta primers. Libraries were prepared by immunoSEQ multiplex PCR; TCRdb keeps only in-frame clonotypes and omits some of them. The table lists about 150,000 clones, about 74% of them singletons, with 10% to 15% in the top ten. Sequencing was done on a sample of PBMCs. The receptors come from a man aged 35 to 55 in good health and CMV-seropositive.

J is TRBJ1-2 and V is TRBV5-1; 7 bases match TRBD1. The CDR3 is 17 amino acids. Losses at the gene ends were 4 bases for V and 4 bases for J; bases not matched to a gene: 16. The germline CDR1 and CDR2 sequences are SGHRS and YFSETQ. The CDR3 nucleotides read TGCGCCAGCAGCCTAAATCCCGACAGGGCTATCACCTATGGCTACACCTTC. Translated, it gives CASSLNPDRAITYGYTF.

The chain links TRBV5-1 to TRBJ2-7, with 9 positions matching TRBD2. The CDR3 has 16 residues. V was pared by 4 bases and J by 4 bases, with 12 bases of the junction left unmatched. The germline CDR1 and CDR2 sequences are SGHRS and YFSETQ. CDR3 amino acids: CASSPAGGLATYEQYF. The CDR3 DNA follows: TGCGCCAGCAGCCCGGCCGGAGGACTAGCGACATACGAGCAGTACTTC.

The chain uses TRBV11-2 and TRBJ2-3, with 8 bases lining up with TRBD2. J was trimmed by 2 bases and V by 4 bases; bases with no gene match: 2. Germline V gene lookup returns CDR1 SGHAT and CDR2 FQNNGV. The CDR3 extends over 14 amino acids. The chain's CDR3 is CASSSGLATDTQYF. CDR3 nucleotides: TGTGCCAGCAGCTCCGGACTAGCCACAGATACGCAGTATTTT.

V and J are TRBV4-1 and TRBJ2-5; 10 nucleotides align to TRBD2. The CDR3 runs to 17 residues. V dropped 0 bases and J dropped 5; count of bases not matched to a gene: 9. Germline CDR1 and CDR2: MGHRA and YSYEKL. The CDR3, as DNA: TGCGCCAGCAGCCAAGATCTTTTAGCGGGAGGAGTTGAGACCCAGTACTTC. Translated, it gives CASSQDLLAGGVETQYF.

The rearrangement uses TRBV5-8 and TRBJ2-1, with D uncertain. Germline V lookup: CDR1 SGHTS, CDR2 YDEGEE. Deletions cut 1 base from V and 0 bases from J, with 11 bases between. This CDR3 region has 16 residues. The CDR3 sequence is CASSLWAGSSYNEQFF. The CDR3 coding sequence is TGTGCCAGCAGCTTGTGGGCCGGAAGCTCCTACAATGAGCAGTTCTTC.

The genes are TRBV5-1 and TRBJ2-2; 8 bases line up with TRBD2. The CDR3 is 14 amino acids. Germline CDR1 SGHRS, CDR2 YFSETQ. After removal of 2 bases from V and 4 bases from J, the junction contained 1 base not matched to a gene. CDR3 nucleotides: TGCGCCAGCAGCTTTAGCGGGGCCACCGGGGAGCTGTTTTTT. This codes for CASSFSGATGELFF. Full variable domain (rest looked up from reference TRBV5-1 and TRBJ2-2): KAGVTQTPRYLIKTRGQQVTLSCSPISGHRSVSWYQQTPGQGLQFLFEYFSETQRNKGNFPGRFSGRQFSNSRSEMNVSTLELGDSALYLCASSFSGATGELFFGEGSRLTVL.

The chain is built from TRBV7-2 and TRBJ2-3; D gene unclear. Germline CDR1 SGHTA, CDR2 FQGNSA. CDR3 length: 14 residues. V lost 6 bases to trimming and J lost 4 bases, with 14 bases between them. The CDR3 here is CASRLRGEADTQYF. In DNA, the CDR3 is TGTGCCAGCAGACTCCGAGGTGAGGCAGATACGCAGTATTTT.

The chain uses TRBV7-3 and TRBJ2-5; tentatively, D is TRBD2 (8 bases). Near its end, the DNA agrees better with TRBJ2-7, so the J call may be wrong. There are 15 residues in the CDR3. Germline CDR1 and CDR2: SGHTA and FQGTGA. The DNA of the CDR3 is TGTGCCAGGACAGGGATCAAGCGGGAGTCCGGCGAGCAGTACTTC. It yields the protein CARTGIKRESGEQYF.

The V gene is TRBV30, the J gene TRBJ1-4, with D maybe TRBD1 (6 bases). This CDR3 comprises 15 residues. V was pared by 0 bases and J by 7 bases, with 15 bases between. The V gene's germline CDR1 is GTSNPN and CDR2 SVGIG (reference sequence). The CDR3 nucleotides are TGTGCCTGGAGTGTATTGGGGGGGCGGCTTGAAAAACTGTTTTTT. Protein sequence: CAWSVLGGRLEKLFF.

This chain joins TRBV6-1 and TRBJ2-3; 9 bases are a match to TRBD2. This CDR3 comprises 14 residues. Looked up from germline, CDR1 is MNHNS and CDR2 is SASEGT. The V and J ends lost 7 bases and 1 base, in that order; junction bases with no gene match: 3. In DNA form, the CDR3 reads TGTGCCAGCAAAGCTAGCGGGGGCACAGATACGCAGTATTTT. Protein sequence: CASKASGGTDTQYF.

The genes are TRBV18 and TRBJ2-5, with 7 bases identical to TRBD2. The DNA end is more similar to TRBJ2-7, so the J call may be wrong. Germline assignment: CDR1 KGHSH and CDR2 LQKENI. The CDR3 spans 13 residues. CDR3 protein: CASSLGEGYEQYF. CDR3 nucleotide sequence: TGTGCCAGCTCTCTTGGGGAGGGCTACGAGCAGTACTTC.

The chain combines TRBV28 with TRBJ1-5, with a tentative D call TRBD1 (6 bases). Trimming took 5 bases from V and 1 from J, leaving 15 bases between them. This CDR3 contains 16 residues. Germline CDR1 reads MDHEN; CDR2 reads SYDVKM. The CDR3 loop reads CASSETTGWSNQPQHF. As DNA, the CDR3 is TGTGCCAGCAGTGAAACGACAGGTTGGAGCAATCAGCCCCAGCATTTT.

The V and J genes are TRBV19 and TRBJ2-1, with 8 positions matching TRBD2. V lost 3 bases, J lost 3 bases, and 4 bases stayed unmatched. The CDR3 sequence is 15 residues long. Germline assignment: CDR1 LNHDA and CDR2 SQIVND (reference sequence). CDR3 bases: TGTGCCAGTAGTATTCAAAGCGGGGGCTACAATGAGCAGTTCTTC. Protein: CASSIQSGGYNEQFF.

This chain links TRBV5-5 with TRBJ1-4; D not certain. Trimming removed 2 bases at V and 4 bases at J, with 12 bases between. CDR3 length: 15 amino acids. CDR1 and CDR2 (germline): SGHKS, YYEKEE (reference sequence). The CDR3 is CASSFSPQINEKLFF. The CDR3 bases are TGTGCCAGCAGCTTTTCTCCCCAGATTAATGAAAAACTGTTTTTT. Together with reference TRBV5-5 and TRBJ1-4, the CDR3 gives the full variable domain: DAGVTQSPTHLIKTRGQQVTLRCSPISGHKSVSWYQQVLGQGPQFIFQYYEKEERGRGNFPDRFSARQFPNYSSELNVNALLLGDSALYLCASSFSPQINEKLFFGSGTQLSVL.

V usage is TRBV5-5 and J usage is TRBJ2-1; 9 positions agree with TRBD2. This CDR3 has 14 residues. The germline V gene has CDR1 SGHKS and CDR2 YYEKEE (reference sequence). The trim removed 7 bases at V and 2 bases at J, leaving 4 bases unmatched. CDR3 amino acids: CASAGTSTYNEQFF. The CDR3 DNA sequence: TGTGCCAGCGCAGGGACTAGCACCTACAATGAGCAGTTCTTC. The complete variable domain, with remaining parts taken from reference TRBV5-5 and TRBJ2-1, reads DAGVTQSPTHLIKTRGQQVTLRCSPISGHKSVSWYQQVLGQGPQFIFQYYEKEERGRGNFPDRFSARQFPNYSSELNVNALLLGDSALYLCASAGTSTYNEQFFGPGTRLTVL.

This chain joins TRBV7-9 and TRBJ2-7, with D perhaps matching TRBD1 (5 bases). The CDR3 contains 15 residues. Trimming shortened V by 3 bases and J by 1 base, and 13 bases separated the two germline ends. CDR1 SEHNR and CDR2 FQNEAQ come from the germline V gene (reference sequence). The CDR3 reads CASSFGRAGSYEQYF. The DNA for the CDR3 is TGTGCCAGCAGCTTTGGCAGGGCCGGATCCTACGAGCAGTACTTC.

The J gene is TRBJ2-3, the V gene TRBV5-8; TRBD1 is a possible D gene (5 bases). Trimming took off 4 bases at V and 4 bases at J, with 10 bases between the two ends. Germline values: CDR1 SGHTS, CDR2 YDEGEE. The CDR3 totals 13 residues. CDR3 sequence (DNA): TGTGCCAGCAGCCTAGGACACTCAGATACGCAGTATTTT. It encodes CASSLGHSDTQYF.

This clone has a handful of counts. The chain employs TRBV11-2 and TRBJ2-2; D not resolved. The CDR3 loop spans 11 amino acids. Trimming pared 11 bases from V and 1 base from J, leaving 5 bases between. Germline CDR1 SGHAT, CDR2 FQNNGV. Here the CDR3 DNA reads TGTGCCTGCGGGAACACCGGGGAGCTGTTTTTT. It yields the protein CACGNTGELFF.

The gene calls are TRBV27 and TRBJ2-1, with TRBD2 matching 7 bases. The CDR3 has 14 amino acids. After removal of 6 bases from V and 5 bases from J, the junction contained 7 bases not matched to a gene. Germline CDR1 reads MNHEY; CDR2 reads SMNVEV (reference sequence). CDR3 loop: CASSHLSGDNEQFF. As DNA, the CDR3 is TGTGCCAGCAGCCACTTGAGCGGGGACAATGAGCAGTTCTTC.

This chain connects TRBV27 to TRBJ2-7, with a possible D match to TRBD1 (6 bases). The CDR3 is 15 amino acids. Trimming left V 2 bases short and J 5 bases short, with 16 bases between. Germline V gene data show CDR1 as MNHEY and CDR2 as SMNVEV (reference sequence). The CDR3 is CASSLTSTGMNEQYF. In nucleotides, the CDR3 is TGTGCCAGCAGTTTAACCTCAACAGGGATGAACGAGCAGTACTTC.

The chain carries TRBV6-1 and TRBJ2-7; D gene ambiguous. CDR3 size: 14 residues. Germline CDR1 and CDR2: MNHNS and SASEGT. The germline V and J ends were trimmed by 8 bases and 0 bases, with 14 bases remaining between them. CDR3 nucleotides: TGTGCCAGCCGACCAGACATCGTCTCCTACGAGCAGTACTTC. Its translation: CASRPDIVSYEQYF.

This clone showed up just a few times. The V gene is TRBV11-2, the J gene TRBJ1-2; D not resolved. V dropped 1 base and J dropped 7 bases, with 4 bases sitting between them. The germline V gene encodes CDR1 SGHAT and CDR2 FQNNGV. CDR3 size: 11 residues. This chain's CDR3 is CASSLGAGYTF. The CDR3 DNA sequence: TGTGCCAGCAGCTTAGGAGCTGGCTACACCTTC.

The V call is TRBV4-3, the J call TRBJ2-7; the D gene is possibly TRBD2 (5 bases). This CDR3 is built from 13 residues. V gave up 0 bases and J gave up 12 bases, with 15 bases separating them. The germline gives CDR1 LGHNA, CDR2 YSLEER. The CDR3 loop is CASSQELRGRRYF. The CDR3 DNA is TGCGCCAGCAGCCAAGAACTTAGAGGGCGTAGGTACTTC.

The rearrangement links TRBV19 to TRBJ2-7; weak D call: TRBD1 (6 bases). This CDR3 is 13 amino acids long. The V and J ends lost 4 bases and 1 base respectively, with 8 bases between them. Germline CDR1 LNHDA, CDR2 SQIVND (reference sequence). For the CDR3, the DNA is TGTGCCAGTAGTAGGACAGAATCCTACGAGCAGTACTTC. Translated: CASSRTESYEQYF.

This chain uses TRBV5-1 with TRBJ1-4; D remains unclear. The ends were cut back, 0 bases at V and 7 bases at J, with 10 bases in the middle. This CDR3 is built from 14 residues. Per germline, CDR1 SGHRS and CDR2 YFSETQ. CDR3 protein: CASSLAGYSEKLFF. CDR3 sequence (DNA): TGCGCCAGCAGCTTGGCGGGGTACAGTGAAAAACTGTTTTTT.

The sample holds a few counts of this clone. V usage is TRBV7-8 and J usage is TRBJ2-7; 9 bases are a match to TRBD2. V lost 1 base to trimming and J lost 2 bases; unmatched junction nucleotides: 6. The CDR3 has 16 amino acids. The germline gives CDR1 SGHVS, CDR2 FQNEAQ. The CDR3 sequence: CASSLETSGPAYEQYF. In DNA form, the CDR3 reads TGTGCCAGCAGCTTAGAGACTAGCGGACCCGCCTACGAGCAGTACTTC.

The rearrangement joins TRBV5-1 to TRBJ2-3; 7 bases are a match to TRBD1. The V segment lost 7 bases and the J segment 1 base; nucleotides outside the gene matches: 6. The length of the CDR3 is 14 residues. Looked up from germline, CDR1 is SGHRS and CDR2 is YFSETQ. This chain's CDR3 is CASHRGQGTDTQYF. DNA for the CDR3: TGCGCCAGCCATAGGGGGCAAGGCACAGATACGCAGTATTTT. The full variable domain, with the rest looked up from reference TRBV5-1 and TRBJ2-3, is KAGVTQTPRYLIKTRGQQVTLSCSPISGHRSVSWYQQTPGQGLQFLFEYFSETQRNKGNFPGRFSGRQFSNSRSEMNVSTLELGDSALYLCASHRGQGTDTQYFGPGTRLTVL.

This clone was seen a handful of times. J is TRBJ1-6 and V is TRBV5-6; TRBD1 agrees at 8 bases. CDR1 and CDR2 from the germline V gene are SGHDT and YYEEEE. The CDR3 contains 13 residues. J lost 14 bases, V lost 3 bases, and 7 bases had no gene match. CDR3 sequence: CASSYDRGQSLHF. DNA of the CDR3: TGTGCCAGCAGCTATGACAGGGGCCAATCCCTCCACTTT.

The genes are TRBV27 and TRBJ2-7, with unresolved D. V lost 5 bases to trimming and J lost 6 bases, with 14 bases between them. The CDR3 runs 13 residues. In germline, CDR1 is MNHEY, CDR2 SMNVEV (reference sequence). This CDR3 reads CASSPHRGGEQYF. The CDR3 DNA reads as TGTGCCAGCAGTCCGCATAGAGGTGGCGAGCAGTACTTC.

The chain uses TRBV7-2 and TRBJ2-5; D might be TRBD2 (6 bases). The CDR3 totals 14 residues. The V and J ends lost 2 bases and 4 bases respectively, with 11 bases between them. The germline V gene has CDR1 SGHTA and CDR2 FQGNSA. CDR3 bases: TGTGCCAGCAGCTTAAATAGCGGTCGAGAGACCCAGTACTTC. It specifies CASSLNSGRETQYF.

This chain uses TRBV2 with TRBJ2-2; D might be TRBD1 (6 bases). CDR3 length: 13 residues. V was cut by 4 bases and J by 4 bases, with 7 bases left in between. Germline V lookup: CDR1 SNHLY, CDR2 FYNNEI. The CDR3, as DNA: TGTGCCAGCAGTGTACAGGGCACCGGGGAGCTGTTTTTT. Translation gives CASSVQGTGELFF.